This section outlines one T cell receptor beta chain sequence together with its context. This sample is drawn from a study of shared clonotypes between healthy human individuals. Germline-derived CDR1 and CDR2 are MDHEN and SYDVKM. The CDR3 runs to 14 residues. V dropped 5 bases and J dropped 3; count of bases not matched to a gene: 4. The data were produced by immunoSEQ multiplex PCR, yet TCRdb's version contains in-frame clones alone and is incomplete. The sample contains over 2 million clones, about 90% of which appear only once. The rearrangement uses TRBV28 and TRBJ2-7, with 10 nucleotides matching TRBD1. Material for sequencing was naive CD4+ T cells from PBMCs. The subset is: CD45RA+ positively selected. The source of this sequence is a man younger than 35 in good health. Some clones in this sample may be carry-over from other donors' samples. The CDR3 region is CASSPGDRGYEQYF. DNA for the CDR3: TGTGCCAGCAGTCCCGGGGACAGGGGCTACGAGCAGTACTTC.